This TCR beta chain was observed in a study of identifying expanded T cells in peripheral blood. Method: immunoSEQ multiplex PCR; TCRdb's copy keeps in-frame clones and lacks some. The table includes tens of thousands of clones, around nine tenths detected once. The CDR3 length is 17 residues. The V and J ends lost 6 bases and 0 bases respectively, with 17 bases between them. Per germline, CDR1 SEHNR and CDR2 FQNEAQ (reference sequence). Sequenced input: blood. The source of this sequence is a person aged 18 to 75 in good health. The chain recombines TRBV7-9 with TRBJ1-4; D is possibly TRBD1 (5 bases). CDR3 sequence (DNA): TGTGCCAGCAGTGGGCCCACGGGGGAATCAACTAATGAAAAACTGTTTTTT. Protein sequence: CASSGPTGESTNEKLFF.